One sample yielded the 27 T cell receptor beta chains listed below, sequenced in a study of tumor-infiltrating lymphocytes in primary liver carcinoma. Taking 20-30 mg of unsorted bulk tissue, the authors co-extracted RNA and DNA. The authors made TCR beta cDNA from around 500 ng total RNA with a constant-region primer. Slightly modified ARM-PCR, run as three nested multiplex PCR rounds, produced the TCR beta libraries. Both of the initial two PCR rounds ran for around 9 cycles and employed TRBV1-TRBV30 forward primers alongside a C-beta reverse primer. TCRdb re-called the multiplex PCR reads with MiXCR, one entry per CDR3 protein. The table has approximately 22,000 distinct CDR3 sequences, approximately 79% seen once; the top ten hold less than 45%. Specimen: liver tumor tissue from sampling region 1. This sample's subset: tumor region T1, superior pole. These receptors were collected from a man aged 35-49 years with primary liver carcinoma and hepatitis B virus infection.

Points on this clonotype: This sequence may be a read error, since a much larger clone differs from it by one base. This rearrangement joins TRBV5-1 to TRBJ2-3; 7 nucleotides align to TRBD1. The CDR3 covers 15 residues. Germline CDR1 reads SGHRS; CDR2 reads YFSETQ. The CDR3 DNA follows: TGCGCCAGCCGATCGGGACAGTCAAGCACAGATACGCGGTATTTT. Translated, it gives CASRSGQSSTDTRYF. The whole variable domain, filled in from reference TRBV5-1 and TRBJ2-3, reads KAGVTQTPRYLIKTRGQQVTLSCSPISGHRSVSWYQQTPGQGLQFLFEYFSETQRNKGNFPGRFSGRQFSNSRSEMNVSTLELGDSALYLCASRSGQSSTDTRYFGPGTRLTVL.

The genes are TRBV6-5 and TRBJ2-7; 7 positions match TRBD1. Germline CDR1 is MNHEY and CDR2 is SVGAGI. The CDR3 consists of 13 residues. CDR3 residues: CASRIKGAGEQHV. The CDR3, as DNA: TGTGCCAGTAGGATAAAGGGGGCCGGCGAGCAGCACGTC.

Comments on this clonotype: The final CDR3 position lacks the conserved phenylalanine or tryptophan, pointing to a likely read error. The genes are TRBV28 and TRBJ1-5; D unclear. Germline assignment: CDR1 MDHEN and CDR2 SYDVKM. The length of the CDR3 is 15 residues. The CDR3 reads CASSIEPGSNEPQHL. The CDR3 DNA is TGTGCCAGCAGTATTGAACCGGGGAGCAATGAGCCCCAGCATCTT.

To note about this clonotype: Without the conserved terminal phenylalanine or tryptophan, this CDR3 likely stems from a read error. V is TRBV11-2 and J is TRBJ2-5; the match to TRBD1 covers 8 bases. V trimming: 10 bases; J trimming: 5 bases; junction bases outside the gene matches: 18. This CDR3 has 16 residues. Germline CDR1 is SGHAT and CDR2 is FQNNGV. CDR3 protein: CANRLTAGGSGETQYY. In DNA form, the CDR3 reads TGTGCCAACCGCTTAACAGCAGGGGGCTCGGGGGAGACCCAGTACTAC.

As to this clonotype: An end of the junction does not agree with germline; a read error may underlie this. The V and J genes are TRBV11-2 and TRBJ1-6; D is uncertain. The CDR3 is made up of 16 amino acids. Germline CDR1 SGHAT, CDR2 FQNNGV. For the CDR3, the DNA is TGTGCCAGTAGCTTAGATCTTAGCGGCCAATTCAGAATCCTCCACTTT. It specifies CASSLDLSGQFRILHF. Full variable domain (rest looked up from reference TRBV11-2 and TRBJ1-6): EAGVAQSPRYKIIEKRQSVAFWCNPISGHATLYWYQQILGQGPKLLIQFQNNGVVDDSQLPKDRFSAERLKGVDSTLKIQPAKLEDSAVYLCASSLDLSGQFRILHFGNGTRLTVT.

This clonotype was observed once. Without the conserved terminal phenylalanine or tryptophan, this CDR3 likely stems from a read error. It is unclear where the CDR3 begins or ends on the DNA, so no DNA is shown, and the CDR3 is as TCRdb lists it. This sequence joins TRBV4-1 and TRBJ2-7; no check of the table's D call, TRBD2, against the DNA was made. Germline lookup yields CDR1 MGHRA and CDR2 YSYEKL. A total of 16 residues make up the CDR3, ends included. The chain's CDR3 is CASSQSLAEPLYDQYL.

This chain uses TRBV6-4 with TRBJ2-3, with D unresolved. This CDR3 has 14 residues. Trimming took 2 bases from V and 2 from J, leaving 8 bases between them. CDR1 and CDR2 (germline): MRHNA, SNTAGT. The CDR3: CASSDPAITDTQYF. The CDR3 DNA sequence: TGTGCCAGCAGTGACCCGGCTATCACAGATACGCAGTATTTT.

This clonotype was picked up many times. The V call is TRBV28, the J call TRBJ2-5, with D hard to call. The length of the CDR3 is 14 residues. Trimming left V 2 bases short and J 1 base short, with 8 bases between. Germline loops: CDR1 MDHEN, CDR2 SYDVKM. CDR3 sequence (DNA): TGTGCCAGCAGTTTACTTAGGCGCCAAGAGACCCAGTACTTC. Translated, it gives CASSLLRRQETQYF.

To note about this clonotype: A much larger clone lies a single base off, so this may be a read error. The rearrangement joins TRBV20-1 to TRBJ2-7, with unresolved D. The V gene's germline CDR1 is DFQATT and CDR2 SNEGSKA (reference sequence). V shed 7 bases and J shed 7 bases, with 20 bases lying between them. The CDR3 has 13 amino acids. CDR3 protein: CSVRVPQRWEQYF. CDR3 DNA: TGCAGTGTTAGGGTCCCCCAAAGATGGGAGCAGTACTTC.

In its sample, this clonotype ranks as medium-sized. The rearrangement joins TRBV6-5 to TRBJ2-5; 8 positions agree with TRBD1. The CDR3 contains 14 residues. CDR1 is MNHEY, CDR2 SVGAGI, per germline. V trimming: 6 bases; J trimming: 1 base; junction bases outside the gene matches: 4. The CDR3 sequence: CASSPGQGQETQYF. DNA for the CDR3: TGTGCCAGCAGCCCCGGACAGGGCCAAGAGACCCAGTACTTC.

As for this clonotype: The junction departs from germline at one end; a sequencing error may be responsible. The gene calls are TRBV13 and TRBJ2-5; 10 nucleotides agree with TRBD2. CDR1 PRHDT and CDR2 FYEKMQ come from the germline V gene (reference sequence). The CDR3 runs to 20 residues. CDR3 bases: TGTGCCAGTAGCTCCCCTCCCGGGACTAGCGTAGAGGTTGTGGAAGAGATCCAGTACTTC. This codes for CASSSPPGTSVEVVEEIQYF.

Concerning this clonotype: An end of the junction differs from the germline gene, which may be a read error. The V and J genes are TRBV30 and TRBJ2-5; D not resolved. The V gene's germline CDR1 is GTSNPN and CDR2 SVGIG (reference sequence). CDR3 length: 12 amino acids. In DNA, the CDR3 is TGTGCCTGGAGTGAGAGCCTAGAGACCCTGCACTTC. It is translated as CAWSESLETLHF. The variable domain in full, with the rest retrieved from reference TRBV30 and TRBJ2-5, is SQTIHQWPATLVQPVGSPLSLECTVEGTSNPNLYWYRQAAGRGLQLLFYSVGIGQISSEVPQNLSASRPQDRQFILSSKKLLLSDSGFYLCAWSESLETLHFGPGTRLLVL.

Turning to this clonotype: The conserved phenylalanine or tryptophan is not found at the CDR3 terminus, so this likely reflects a read error. This chain links TRBV7-9 with TRBJ1-2; D is uncertain. The CDR3 extends over 16 amino acids. The V end lost 5 bases, the J end lost 5 bases, and 21 bases lay between the germline ends. The germline gives CDR1 SEHNR, CDR2 FQNEAQ (reference sequence). The CDR3 DNA sequence: TGTGCCAGCAGCCCCGAGGGCAGGCTGTCCCAGTATGGCTACACCCCT. Its protein product is CASSPEGRLSQYGYTP.

As for this clonotype: Given the absence of the conserved phenylalanine or tryptophan at the CDR3 end, a read error is likely. The chain has TRBV6-5 and TRBJ1-2; D might be TRBD1 (6 bases). The V gene's germline CDR1 is MNHEY and CDR2 SVGAGI. The CDR3 is 17 amino acids. CDR3 sequence: CASSLQATGGNNYGYTL. CDR3 in DNA: TGTGCCAGTAGTTTACAAGCGACAGGAGGCAATAACTATGGCTACACCTTG.

A note on this clonotype: The DNA is omitted, as the CDR3 cannot be located on it reliably, and the CDR3 follows TCRdb's listing. V usage is TRBV12-3 or TRBV12-4 and J usage is TRBJ1-5. The CDR3 spans 15 amino acids, including both terminal residues. The CDR3 region is CASSFGQGSSQPRHF.

This clonotype was detected many times. At one end the junction does not follow the germline gene, possibly because of a read error. The chain links TRBV28 to TRBJ1-1; unclear D gene. Per the germline V gene, CDR1 is MDHEN and CDR2 is SYDVKM. The CDR3 has 13 residues. The CDR3 is CAGRIHSNTEAFF. CDR3 DNA sequence: TGTGCCGGCAGGATACACTCGAACACTGAAGCTTTCTTT.

In the case of this clonotype: A read error is possible here, since a much larger clone lies one base away. The rearrangement joins TRBV9 to TRBJ1-6; D remains ambiguous. This CDR3 has 13 residues. The germline V gene has CDR1 SGDLS and CDR2 YYNGEE. DNA for the CDR3: TGTACCAGCAGCGTAACGGAAAATTCACTCCTCCACTTT. It specifies CTSSVTENSLLHF.

The chain recombines TRBV29-1 with TRBJ2-4; no firm D call. Trimming left V 1 base short and J 11 bases short, with 12 bases between. Looked up from germline, CDR1 is SQVTM and CDR2 is ANQGSEA. The CDR3 is made up of 12 amino acids. The CDR3 DNA reads TGCAGCGTTGAAGCAGGATTTAACGTTCAGTACTTC. The encoded protein is CSVEAGFNVQYF.

With regard to this clonotype: The junction differs from germline at one of its ends, possibly a read error. The genes are TRBV12-3 or TRBV12-4 and TRBJ2-5; possibly TRBD2 for D (6 bases). The CDR3 spans 15 residues. The CDR3 reads CVSNTYPGSGETQYF. The CDR3 DNA sequence: TGTGTCAGCAACACCTACCCCGGGAGCGGAGAGACCCAGTACTTC.

This clonotype occurred once. With a much larger clone just one base away, this may be a read error. V usage is TRBV5-1 and J usage is TRBJ1-1; D is possibly TRBD1 (5 bases). The CDR3 length is 12 residues. V gave up 4 bases and J gave up 6 bases, with 10 bases separating them. Germline V gene sequence: CDR1 SGHRS, CDR2 YFSETQ. The chain's CDR3 is CASSARGAEAFF. The CDR3 DNA is TGCGCCAGCAGCGCAAGAGGGGCTGAAGCTTTCTTT.

Of note for this clonotype: One end of the junction fails to match germline, which may point to a read error. The CDR3 loop reads CASSRAAGELFF. For the CDR3, the DNA is TGTGCCAGCAGTAGGGCTGCCGGGGAGTTGTTTTTT. The chain carries TRBV6-6 and TRBJ2-2, with a tentative D call TRBD2 (5 bases). Germline CDR1 MNHNY, CDR2 SVGAGI (reference sequence). This CDR3 has 12 amino acids.

The chain joins TRBV11-1 to TRBJ2-1, with D perhaps TRBD1 (6 bases). This CDR3 comprises 15 residues. CDR1 and CDR2 from the germline V gene are SGHAT and FQDESV (reference sequence). V shed 5 bases and J shed 9 bases, with 20 bases lying between them. CDR3 sequence (DNA): TGTGCCAGCAGCAAGGGATTAACGAAAGGGGGTGAGCAGTTCTTC. Protein product: CASSKGLTKGGEQFF.

For this clonotype: The junction departs from the called germline gene at one end, perhaps through a read error. The chain joins TRBV29-1 to TRBJ2-1; possibly TRBD1 for D (7 bases). The CDR3 has 12 residues. Germline V gives CDR1 SQVTM, CDR2 ANQGSEA. The CDR3 region has the DNA TGCAGCCTCCGACAGGGAGGTAGTGAGCGGTTCTTC. It is translated as CSLRQGGSERFF.

This clonotype was seen many times. CDR3 sequence reads: CASSRRGGQETQYF. DNA of the CDR3: TGTGCCAGCTCACGCAGGGGGGGCCAAGAGACCCAGTACTTC. The V gene is TRBV18, the J gene TRBJ2-5, with D tentatively TRBD1 or TRBD2 (7 bases each). Germline values: CDR1 KGHSH, CDR2 LQKENI. This CDR3 has 14 residues. The ends were cut back, 4 bases at V and 1 base at J, with 10 bases in the middle.

A note on this clonotype: An end of the junction does not agree with germline; a read error may underlie this. CDR3 sequence reads: CASNQSISGANNIQYF. Written as DNA, the CDR3 is TGCGCCAGCAATCAATCGATTAGTGGAGCCAACAACATTCAGTACTTC. V gene TRBV23-1 combines with J gene TRBJ2-4; D is uncertain. TRBV23-1 is an ORF; its function is uncertain. The CDR3 has 16 amino acids.

A remark on this clonotype: A junction end diverges from the germline sequence, so it may reflect a read error. The chain combines TRBV7-9 with TRBJ1-5; D remains unclear. CDR1 is SEHNR, CDR2 FQNEAQ, per germline (reference sequence). CDR3 length: 13 residues. The CDR3 DNA reads TGTGCCTGCAGCGGCAGTATCACTCAGCCTCACCATTTT. Protein product: CACSGSITQPHHF.

This clonotype is a singleton in its sample. A much larger clone sits a single nucleotide away, making a read error possible. The rearrangement joins TRBV6-2 or TRBV6-3 to TRBJ2-2; no clear D gene. Germline V CDR1 and CDR2: MNHEY, SVGEGT. The CDR3 length is 16 residues. The CDR3 region is CVSTYSIGTNTGELFF. The CDR3 nucleotides are TGTGTCAGCACTTACTCGATCGGAACGAACACCGGGGAGCTGTTTTTT.